The T cell receptor beta chain under discussion was sequenced for a study of shared clonotypes between healthy human individuals. General study findings and limits: Represented diversity (both genetic and exposure-history) was limited by the small number of donors. An anticipated effect of sequencing depth on clonotype sharing among donors was recognized.

The trim removed 1 base at V and 3 bases at J, leaving 7 bases unmatched. The CDR3 is made up of 16 amino acids. Germline loops: CDR1 SEHNR, CDR2 FQNEAQ (reference sequence). Of note for this clone: As yet, its antigen is unknown.

TCRdb keeps only in-frame clones here, not all; method: immunoSEQ multiplex PCR. The table includes roughly 500,000 clones, 81% detected once. What was sequenced was PBMCs. The receptor was derived from a woman in her thirties or forties in good health. Some clones in this sample may be carry-over from other donors' samples. The chain carries TRBV7-9 and TRBJ2-3; 7 nucleotides align to TRBD2. The CDR3 here is CASSLGQLAETDTQYF. The CDR3 coding sequence is TGTGCCAGCAGCTTAGGGCAGCTAGCGGAGACAGATACGCAGTATTTT. The full variable domain, its missing parts supplied by reference TRBV7-9 and TRBJ2-3, is DTGVSQNPRHKITKRGQNVTFRCDPISEHNRLYWYRQTLGQGPEFLTYFQNEAQLEKSRLLSDRFSAERPKGSFSTLEIQRTEQGDSAMYLCASSLGQLAETDTQYFGPGTRLTVL.